The sequence of this T cell receptor (beta chain) was determined in a study of T-cell memory formation after mild COVID-19. This clonotype occurred many times. Trimming pared 4 bases from V and 7 bases from J, leaving 18 bases between. This CDR3 has 15 residues. In germline, CDR1 is SGHRS, CDR2 YFSETQ. In TCRdb, the 5' RACE reads were re-called with MiXCR into one record per CDR3 protein. The table lists about 150,000 distinct CDR3 sequences, 13% of them singletons. Specimen: PBMCs or a T cell subset sorted from them (not recorded which). The V call is TRBV5-1, the J call TRBJ2-1, with D perhaps TRBD1 (5 bases). The sequence derives from a man between 18 and 35 years old who had mild COVID-19 (a few samples of this study predate the infection). Cell type and time point are not known. The CDR3 sequence is CASSARQGSRNEQFF. The CDR3 DNA is TGCGCCAGCAGCGCCCGGCAGGGTTCTCGGAATGAGCAGTTCTTC.